The rows below give T cell receptor beta chains drawn from one sample of a study of blood T cell repertoires in COVID-19. Here immunoSEQ multiplex PCR was the method, and the copy in TCRdb shows in-frame clones only, minus some. The sample has about 200,000 clones; roughly 80% are singletons. The sample taken for sequencing was peripheral blood. The receptors here all came from a woman of 80 years or more with acute or convalescent COVID-19. Each CDR3 is given with its conserved first and last residue. D genes are given only for firm matches. For some rows the clone size is stated as once, few or many, or as a class when expanded; others skip it.

j_call	d_call	v_call	clone_size	cdr3_length	cdr3_nt	cdr3_aa
TRBJ1-4	NA	TRBV30	few	14	TGTGCCTGGACCGTCGGGGGAGGAGATGAAAAACTGTTTTTT	CAWTVGGGDEKLFF
TRBJ1-2	NA	TRBV6-5	once	13	TGTGCCAGCAGCGAGGCGAGAGTTAGTGGCTACACCTTC	CASSEARVSGYTF
TRBJ1-1	TRBD1	TRBV29-1	NA	14	TGCAGCGTTGTAAGGACAGGGGGTTACACTGAAGCTTTCTTT	CSVVRTGGYTEAFF
TRBJ1-6	NA	TRBV14	NA	15	TGTGCCAGCAGCGAAGACAGACTAGAGAATTCACCCCTCCACTTT	CASSEDRLENSPLHF
TRBJ1-1	NA	TRBV6-1	few	14	TGTGCCAGCAGTGAAGAACCAGGGTTCGCTGAAGCTTTCTTT	CASSEEPGFAEAFF
TRBJ2-7	NA	TRBV7-5	few	18	TGTGCCAGAAGCTTAGCGCGGGTGCCTAGGGAGATGAACTACGAGCAGTACTTC	CARSLARVPREMNYEQYF
TRBJ1-1	TRBD1	TRBV2	NA	17	TGTGCCAGCAGTGAACGAAGGACAGGCGTTGAGGGCACTGAAGCTTTCTTT	CASSERRTGVEGTEAFF
TRBJ2-7	NA	TRBV11-2	NA	14	TGTGCCAGCAGCTTCGGACAGAGAGTCTACGAGCAGTACTTC	CASSFGQRVYEQYF
TRBJ2-3	TRBD2	TRBV19	NA	16	TGTGCCAGTACCGATCGTTCGACTAGCGGGGGGACCACGCAGTATTTT	CASTDRSTSGGTTQYF
TRBJ1-6	NA	TRBV5-1	NA	17	TGCGCCAGCAGCGTCCCCCTGGACACGTCCAATAATTCACCCCTCCACTTT	CASSVPLDTSNNSPLHF
TRBJ2-3	TRBD2	TRBV3-1/TRBV3-2	NA	15	TGTGCCAGCAGCCCTCGGGGGGGGGACACAGATACGCAGTATTTT	CASSPRGGDTDTQYF
TRBJ2-3	NA	TRBV5-4	NA	14	TGTGCCAGCAGCTTGGTCTCGGTGGCAGATACGCAGTATTTT	CASSLVSVADTQYF
TRBJ1-1	TRBD1	TRBV10-3	NA	15	TGTGCCATCAGCCCCAATAAGGGGGCGAACACTGAAGCTTTCTTT	CAISPNKGANTEAFF
TRBJ1-3	NA	TRBV19	NA	15	TGTGCCAGTAGTATAGATCGAGCGGCTGGAAACACCATATATTTT	CASSIDRAAGNTIYF
TRBJ1-5	NA	TRBV3-1/TRBV3-2	NA	14	TGTGCCAGCAGCCAAGGTCTAGGTGGTCAGCCCCAGCATTTT	CASSQGLGGQPQHF
TRBJ2-3	TRBD1	TRBV5-1	NA	15	TGCGCCAGCAGCTTGGACGGGACAGGGTATGATACGCAGTATTTT	CASSLDGTGYDTQYF
TRBJ2-7	TRBD2	TRBV11-1	NA	13	TGTGCCAGCAGGTCGGGGCGGGAGTACGAGCAGTACTTC	CASRSGREYEQYF
TRBJ2-2	NA	TRBV19	NA	13	TGTGCCAGTAGTATGATTCGGGGCGGGGAGCTGTTTTTT	CASSMIRGGELFF